The 26 T cell receptor beta chains below all came from one sample that was sequenced in a study of T cell repertoires in cytomegalovirus infection. MiXCR was run by TCRdb on the reads, yielding one entry per CDR3 protein. In the table there are 150,000 to 200,000 distinct CDR3 sequences, approximately 19% of which are singletons. Sequenced input: PBMCs. All receptors come from a human donor in good health (CMV status not recorded). Some clones in this sample may be carry-over from other donors' samples.

This clonotype was picked up a small number of times. The DNA of the CDR3 is TGCGCCAGCACCCGAACGGAGTTATCCTCCTACAATGAGCAGTTCTTC. Translation: CASTRTELSSYNEQFF. The V call is TRBV5-1, the J call TRBJ2-1; D is ambiguous. The germline V gene encodes CDR1 SGHRS and CDR2 YFSETQ. V lost 6 bases and J lost 0, with 16 bases in between. The CDR3 extends over 16 amino acids. The full variable domain, in which reference TRBV5-1 and TRBJ2-1 provide the parts outside the CDR3, is KAGVTQTPRYLIKTRGQQVTLSCSPISGHRSVSWYQQTPGQGLQFLFEYFSETQRNKGNFPGRFSGRQFSNSRSEMNVSTLELGDSALYLCASTRTELSSYNEQFFGPGTRLTVL.

The chain uses TRBV7-9 and TRBJ1-3, with 8 bases identical to TRBD1. V shed 4 bases and J 0 bases; nucleotides not matched to a gene: 2. Germline V gene sequence: CDR1 SEHNR, CDR2 FQNEAQ (reference sequence). This CDR3 comprises 15 residues. The DNA of the CDR3 is TGTGCCAGCAGCTCCGGGACAGGCTCTGGAAACACCATATATTTT. Amino acid sequence: CASSSGTGSGNTIYF. Together with reference TRBV7-9 and TRBJ1-3, the CDR3 gives the full variable domain: DTGVSQNPRHKITKRGQNVTFRCDPISEHNRLYWYRQTLGQGPEFLTYFQNEAQLEKSRLLSDRFSAERPKGSFSTLEIQRTEQGDSAMYLCASSSGTGSGNTIYFGEGSWLTVV.

This clonotype was observed a handful of times. The CDR3 DNA sequence: TGTGCCAGCAGTTCAAACCGGGACAGGGCCAATCAGCCCCAGCATTTT. The encoded protein is CASSSNRDRANQPQHF. The chain carries TRBV2 and TRBJ1-5, with 9 bases aligning to TRBD1. V lost 5 bases and J lost 3; bases outside the gene matches: 8. The CDR3 covers 16 residues. CDR1 is SNHLY and CDR2 is FYNNEI in the germline V gene.

J is TRBJ2-7 and V is TRBV14; no clear D gene. Trimming removed 4 bases from V and 0 bases from J, with 10 bases in between. Germline V lookup: CDR1 SGHDN, CDR2 FVKESK. There are 14 residues in the CDR3. The CDR3 protein is CASSRGPTSYEQYF. DNA for the CDR3: TGTGCCAGCAGCCGCGGACCGACCTCCTACGAGCAGTACTTC.

Many counts were recorded for this clonotype. This chain links TRBV6-6 with TRBJ2-7; the D gene is possibly TRBD2 (5 bases). V lost 5 bases and J 6 bases, leaving 20 bases between the germline ends. There are 15 residues in the CDR3. The germline gives CDR1 MNHNY, CDR2 SVGAGI (reference sequence). The DNA of the CDR3 is TGTGCCAGCAGTACTACACTAGTAGCTCCCGGCGAGCAGTACTTC. Translated: CASSTTLVAPGEQYF.

This clonotype was recorded many times. The chain couples TRBV2 to TRBJ1-1; D not resolved. Germline loops: CDR1 SNHLY, CDR2 FYNNEI. V gave up 6 bases and J gave up 5 bases, with 10 bases separating them. This CDR3 spans 12 amino acids. CDR3 DNA: TGTGCCAGCAGCCGGAGAGATACTGAAGCTTTCTTT. Protein product: CASSRRDTEAFF.

This clonotype was seen at least ten times. V gene TRBV7-2 combines with J gene TRBJ2-1; maybe TRBD2 (7 bases). This CDR3 is 15 amino acids long. V was cut by 1 base and J by 9 bases, with 16 bases left in between. The germline V gene has CDR1 SGHTA and CDR2 FQGNSA. The CDR3 nucleotides are TGTGCCAGCAGCTTAGTCGGGGGGCGTGTCAGTGAGCAGTTCTTC. The encoded protein is CASSLVGGRVSEQFF.

This clonotype turned up a few times. The genes are TRBV28 and TRBJ1-6; D not certain. Germline V lookup: CDR1 MDHEN, CDR2 SYDVKM. The CDR3 is 15 amino acids. Trimming removed 2 bases at V and 2 bases at J, with 7 bases between. CDR3: CASSLTGTYNSPLHF. CDR3 bases: TGTGCCAGCAGTTTAACCGGGACCTATAATTCACCCCTCCACTTT. Combining the CDR3 with reference TRBV28 and TRBJ1-6 gives the whole variable domain DVKVTQSSRYLVKRTGEKVFLECVQDMDHENMFWYRQDPGLGLRLIYFSYDVKMKEKGDIPEGYSVSREKKERFSLILESASTNQTSMYLCASSLTGTYNSPLHFGNGTRLTVT.

This clonotype was detected many times. This chain joins TRBV11-3 and TRBJ2-2; D not certain. The CDR3 contains 15 residues. Per the germline V gene, CDR1 is SGHNT and CDR2 is YENEEA. V was pared by 5 bases and J by 7 bases, with 17 bases between. CDR3 sequence reads: CASSPEPQNGGELFF. The DNA for the CDR3 is TGTGCCAGCAGCCCCGAACCACAGAACGGCGGGGAGCTGTTTTTT.

This clonotype was detected many times. This chain links TRBV28 with TRBJ1-1, with 8 bases fitting TRBD1. CDR3 length: 16 amino acids. Germline loops: CDR1 MDHEN, CDR2 SYDVKM. The V gene end was trimmed by 4 bases and the J gene end by 4 bases; junction bases not matched to a gene: 11. The CDR3 sequence is CASSSMQGASSTEAFF. The CDR3 nucleotides read TGTGCCAGCAGTTCGATGCAGGGGGCCTCTAGCACTGAAGCTTTCTTT.

CDR3 sequence: CASRSHGTDEQFF. The CDR3 DNA sequence: TGTGCCAGCAGGAGCCACGGTACGGATGAGCAGTTCTTC. V is TRBV6-5 and J is TRBJ2-1; no clear D gene. With 6 bases removed from V and 8 bases from J, the gap between germline ends came to 14 bases. The CDR3 contains 13 residues. The germline gives CDR1 MNHEY, CDR2 SVGAGI.

This clonotype was detected only a few times. The chain recombines TRBV19 with TRBJ1-1; TRBD1 might be the D (5 bases). Looked up from germline, CDR1 is LNHDA and CDR2 is SQIVND (reference sequence). V gave up 9 bases and J gave up 0 bases, with 17 bases separating them. CDR3 length: 15 amino acids. CDR3 coding DNA: TGTGCCAGCATCGAAGAGGGGAAGCTGAACACTGAAGCTTTCTTT. Translating it yields CASIEEGKLNTEAFF.

The chain couples TRBV19 to TRBJ2-5; 7 bases map to TRBD2. The CDR3 is 16 residues long. The germline V gene encodes CDR1 LNHDA and CDR2 SQIVND (reference sequence). Germline trimming cut 10 bases from V and 1 base from J; bases unmatched to any gene: 15. This CDR3 reads CANGGSGRPSQETQYF. The CDR3 nucleotides read TGTGCCAACGGGGGGTCCGGGAGGCCGTCCCAAGAGACCCAGTACTTC.

The chain employs TRBV3-1 and TRBJ1-2; tentatively, D is TRBD1 (5 bases). Germline V gene data show CDR1 as LGHDT and CDR2 as YNNKEL (reference sequence). V lost 3 bases, J lost 0 bases, and 11 bases lay in between. The CDR3 length is 15 residues. CDR3 sequence reads: CASSHRQSSNYGYTF. CDR3 in DNA: TGTGCCAGCAGCCATAGACAGAGCTCTAACTATGGCTACACCTTC.

The chain employs TRBV12-3 or TRBV12-4 and TRBJ2-7; 7 nucleotides align to TRBD1. Unmatched junction bases numbered 8, after V lost 5 bases and J lost 4 bases. The CDR3 extends over 14 amino acids. CDR3 nucleotide sequence: TGTGCCAGCAGTGAACAGGGGATCGAGTACGAGCAGTACTTC. This translates into CASSEQGIEYEQYF.

This clonotype was detected a few times. The chain joins TRBV29-1 to TRBJ1-2; D is undetermined. The CDR3 totals 13 residues. Germline CDR1 reads SQVTM; CDR2 reads ANQGSEA. The ends were cut back, 0 bases at V and 2 bases at J, with 7 bases in the middle. The DNA for the CDR3 is TGCAGCGTTGAAGATGGAGGGAACTATGGCTACACCTTC. This translates into CSVEDGGNYGYTF.

This clonotype was observed a few times. The J gene is TRBJ1-5, the V gene TRBV4-1, with TRBD1 as a possible D gene (5 bases). In germline, CDR1 is MGHRA, CDR2 YSYEKL. The CDR3 consists of 15 residues. The V end lost 5 bases, the J end lost 4 bases, and 15 bases lay between the germline ends. CDR3 in DNA: TGCGCCAGCAGCGCTAACAAGGCAGGGAATCAGCCCCAGCATTTT. Residues: CASSANKAGNQPQHF.

As concerns this clonotype: The final CDR3 position lacks the conserved phenylalanine or tryptophan, pointing to a likely read error. This chain connects TRBV27 to TRBJ2-7, with 10 positions matching TRBD1. Trimming removed 4 bases from V and 4 bases from J; junction bases left unmatched: 4. This CDR3 is 14 amino acids long. CDR1 is MNHEY and CDR2 is SMNVEV in the germline V gene (reference sequence). CDR3 bases: TGTGCCAGCAGTTCGGGACAGGGGTCTTACGAGCAGTACTCT. This gives the protein CASSSGQGSYEQYS.

This clonotype was counted a few times. The chain carries TRBV19 and TRBJ2-2; 12 bases line up with TRBD2. The CDR3 extends over 13 amino acids. The junction had 1 base not matched to a gene; V was cut back by 8 bases and J by 6 bases. Looked up from germline, CDR1 is LNHDA and CDR2 is SQIVND (reference sequence). CDR3 in amino acids: CASSSGRAGELFF. The CDR3 DNA sequence: TGTGCCAGTTCTAGCGGGAGGGCCGGGGAGCTGTTTTTT.

Only a few counts were recorded for this clonotype. The gene calls are TRBV4-1 and TRBJ1-6; unclear D gene. Looked up from germline, CDR1 is MGHRA and CDR2 is YSYEKL. This CDR3 region has 16 residues. Trimming stripped 4 bases from V and 2 bases from J, with 12 bases between. CDR3: CASSPGDGTYNSPLHF. The CDR3 bases are TGCGCCAGCAGCCCGGGAGACGGGACCTATAATTCACCCCTCCACTTT.

The chain is built from TRBV19 and TRBJ2-2; D might be TRBD2 (6 bases). The CDR3 is 18 residues long. Germline V lookup: CDR1 LNHDA, CDR2 SQIVND (reference sequence). Trimming stripped 7 bases from V and 5 bases from J, with 26 bases between. CDR3 protein: CASIPKMGSGAGTGELFF. The CDR3 region has the DNA TGTGCCAGTATTCCGAAAATGGGGAGTGGGGCGGGAACCGGGGAGCTGTTTTTT. Complete variable domain (other parts from reference TRBV19 and TRBJ2-2): DGGITQSPKYLFRKEGQNVTLSCEQNLNHDAMYWYRQDPGQGLRLIYYSQIVNDFQKGDIAEGYSVSREKKESFPLTVTSAQKNPTAFYLCASIPKMGSGAGTGELFFGEGSRLTVL.

This chain joins TRBV29-1 and TRBJ2-1, with 7 bases lining up with TRBD2. Trimming cost V 5 bases and J 7 bases; bases outside gene matches: 11. The CDR3 length is 14 residues. Germline CDR1 is SQVTM and CDR2 is ANQGSEA. The CDR3: CSVTKREGLNEQFF. CDR3 sequence (DNA): TGCAGCGTTACTAAGAGGGAGGGGTTGAATGAGCAGTTCTTC.

In nucleotides, the CDR3 is TGTGCCAGCAGCCTCGGACTAGCAGTTACGCAGTATTTT. Protein sequence: CASSLGLAVTQYF. V usage is TRBV14 and J usage is TRBJ2-3; TRBD2 matches at 8 bases. The CDR3 is made up of 13 amino acids. The germline V gene has CDR1 SGHDN and CDR2 FVKESK. V lost 4 bases to trimming and J lost 8 bases; unmatched junction nucleotides: 5.

Ten or more counts support this clonotype. CDR3 bases: TGTGCCAGCAGCTCCGGACTGAACAATGAGCAGTTCTTC. It specifies CASSSGLNNEQFF. The chain joins TRBV7-8 to TRBJ2-1; possible D gene TRBD2, 5 bases. CDR1 is SGHVS, CDR2 FQNEAQ, per germline. Trimming stripped 4 bases from V and 5 bases from J, with 9 bases between. CDR3 length: 13 residues.

The V gene is TRBV29-1, the J gene TRBJ2-1; maybe TRBD1 (5 bases). The V end was cut by 1 base, the J end by 2 bases, with 15 bases between. The CDR3 contains 16 residues. CDR1 is SQVTM and CDR2 is ANQGSEA in the germline V gene. CDR3 protein: CSVEGADIRTYNEQFF. DNA for the CDR3: TGCAGCGTTGAAGGGGCGGACATTAGGACCTACAATGAGCAGTTCTTC.

This chain uses TRBV10-2 with TRBJ1-2; no clear D. CDR1 and CDR2 (germline): WSHSY, SAAADI. The CDR3 runs to 14 residues. Trimming cost V 3 bases and J 0 bases, with 8 bases left between them. CDR3 bases: TGCGCCAGCAGTGACAGCATCACTAACTATGGCTACACCTTC. Translation: CASSDSITNYGYTF.